These T cell receptor beta chains were read from a single sample in a study of graft-versus-host responses after intestinal transplantation. Their antigens are not known. Generated by immunoSEQ multiplex PCR, the TCRdb table keeps only in-frame clones and is missing some. The sample holds tens of thousands of clones, roughly 90% seen once. The material was unstimulated CD8+ T cells sorted from spleen or lymph node cells, obtained before intestinal transplant. The receptors originated from a human donor who received an intestinal transplant. CDR3s leave out the opening cysteine and the closing phenylalanine or tryptophan. Expanded clones get a size class; other rows say once, few or many, or leave the size out.

CDR3aa: ASSLADRDETDTQY
abundance: NA
j_gene: TRBJ2-3
v_gene: TRBV7-8

CDR3aa: ASSQEPGTGVYEQY
abundance: once
j_gene: TRBJ2-7
v_gene: TRBV4-1

CDR3aa: ASSQTSFGEQF
abundance: NA
j_gene: TRBJ2-1
v_gene: TRBV28

CDR3aa: ASSFGLRELDTQY
abundance: NA
j_gene: TRBJ2-3
v_gene: TRBV28

CDR3aa: ASSLVLAGATEQY
abundance: NA
j_gene: TRBJ2-7
v_gene: TRBV7-9

CDR3aa: ASSVQTGELF
abundance: few
j_gene: TRBJ2-2
v_gene: TRBV5-4

CDR3aa: ASSPTVQGCT
abundance: NA
j_gene: TRBJ1-2
v_gene: TRBV7-9

CDR3aa: ASSIGGADTEAF
abundance: NA
j_gene: TRBJ1-1
v_gene: TRBV19

CDR3aa: ASSVWRDRNTGELF
abundance: NA
j_gene: TRBJ2-2
v_gene: TRBV9

CDR3aa: ASTRGGSNYGYT
abundance: NA
j_gene: TRBJ1-2
v_gene: TRBV6-5

CDR3aa: ASKRGNTGELF
abundance: NA
j_gene: TRBJ2-2
v_gene: TRBV2

CDR3aa: ASSPGQGYSPLH
abundance: once
j_gene: TRBJ1-6
v_gene: TRBV7-9

CDR3aa: ASSLGPGPEQF
abundance: NA
j_gene: TRBJ2-1
v_gene: TRBV11-2

CDR3aa: ASSQDRGPEAF
abundance: NA
j_gene: TRBJ1-1
v_gene: TRBV4-1

CDR3aa: ASSLGLAGGQETQY
abundance: NA
j_gene: TRBJ2-5
v_gene: TRBV13

CDR3aa: ASSGGEGGYEQY
abundance: NA
j_gene: TRBJ2-7
v_gene: TRBV10-2

CDR3aa: ASSQLAGGDSYEQY
abundance: NA
j_gene: TRBJ2-7
v_gene: TRBV4-1

CDR3aa: ASSEQGGSGRAPSTDTQY
abundance: NA
j_gene: TRBJ2-3
v_gene: TRBV2

CDR3aa: AWRGREGYGYT
abundance: NA
j_gene: TRBJ1-2
v_gene: TRBV30

CDR3aa: ASSSGSSYNEQF
abundance: NA
j_gene: TRBJ2-1
v_gene: TRBV27

CDR3aa: SVSIVGAGLPSANEKLF
abundance: once
j_gene: TRBJ1-4
v_gene: TRBV29-1

CDR3aa: ASSSPGTAYEQY
abundance: NA
j_gene: TRBJ2-7
v_gene: TRBV7-8

CDR3aa: ASRIYRELNTEAF
abundance: NA
j_gene: TRBJ1-1
v_gene: TRBV6-1

CDR3aa: ASSQGPGGEGPQH
abundance: NA
j_gene: TRBJ1-5
v_gene: TRBV4-1

CDR3aa: ASSLESLAGVYEQF
abundance: once
j_gene: TRBJ2-1
v_gene: TRBV5-1

CDR3aa: ASSGGSNTEAF
abundance: NA
j_gene: TRBJ1-1
v_gene: TRBV2

CDR3aa: SVEGQGYNEQF
abundance: NA
j_gene: TRBJ2-1
v_gene: TRBV29-1

CDR3aa: ASAGTGNSYEQY
abundance: NA
j_gene: TRBJ2-7
v_gene: TRBV7-8

CDR3aa: ASSVEGGSSDTQY
abundance: NA
j_gene: TRBJ2-3
v_gene: TRBV9

CDR3aa: ASSIRQGIGTEAF
abundance: NA
j_gene: TRBJ1-1
v_gene: TRBV4-1

CDR3aa: ASSQTRDSWISSYNEQF
abundance: once
j_gene: TRBJ2-1
v_gene: TRBV4-3

CDR3aa: ASSFRGQPQH
abundance: NA
j_gene: TRBJ1-5
v_gene: TRBV13

CDR3aa: ARRGLSEAF
abundance: few
j_gene: TRBJ1-1
v_gene: TRBV30

CDR3aa: ASSTRPATDTQY
abundance: NA
j_gene: TRBJ2-3
v_gene: TRBV9

CDR3aa: ASSKKEGAPGDTEAF
abundance: NA
j_gene: TRBJ1-1
v_gene: TRBV7-9

CDR3aa: ASSTWTEPQKSTEAF
abundance: NA
j_gene: TRBJ1-1
v_gene: TRBV19

CDR3aa: ASSVELAGTNTGELF
abundance: NA
j_gene: TRBJ2-2
v_gene: TRBV9

CDR3aa: ASRNRNSGDKGEKLF
abundance: NA
j_gene: TRBJ1-4
v_gene: TRBV11-3

CDR3aa: ASTPGQGAWETQY
abundance: NA
j_gene: TRBJ2-5
v_gene: TRBV19

CDR3aa: ASSQEGYTDTQY
abundance: NA
j_gene: TRBJ2-3
v_gene: TRBV4-1

CDR3aa: ASSPLVALPSASNTGELF
abundance: NA
j_gene: TRBJ2-2
v_gene: TRBV7-3

CDR3aa: ASSQDSSPSNQPQH
abundance: NA
j_gene: TRBJ1-5
v_gene: TRBV4-3

CDR3aa: ASSLEAGGQETQY
abundance: NA
j_gene: TRBJ2-5
v_gene: TRBV7-7

CDR3aa: ASSISGLAFGIQY
abundance: NA
j_gene: TRBJ2-4
v_gene: TRBV19

CDR3aa: ASKGLEKGTQY
abundance: NA
j_gene: TRBJ2-5
v_gene: TRBV14

CDR3aa: ASSQSTGNIQY
abundance: NA
j_gene: TRBJ2-4
v_gene: TRBV4-1

CDR3aa: ASSSTGRMQPQH
abundance: NA
j_gene: TRBJ1-5
v_gene: TRBV28